This T cell receptor (beta chain) was sequenced in a study of PD-1 blockade in classical Hodgkin lymphoma. Findings and limits, study-wide: There was a significant rise in CD4+ TCR diversity by C4D1, with no such rise for CD8+. Repertoire differences lack defined causes, possibly disease activity or prior therapy. As was reported, newly diagnosed patients showed lower baseline TCR diversity than healthy donors did.

The CDR3 has 15 residues. Germline V gene data show CDR1 as SEHNR and CDR2 as FQNEAQ (reference sequence). The ends lost 6 bases at V and 5 bases at J; junction bases unmatched: 11. Worth noting for this clone: Its antigen is as yet unknown.

Documented time point: cycle 4 day 1 (C4D1), after six to seven weeks of nivolumab. Autologous stem cell transplantation was followed by relapse in every patient, and brentuximab vedotin exposure varied. Generated by immunoSEQ multiplex PCR, the TCRdb table keeps only in-frame clones and is missing some. The table has just under 65,000 clones, more than 80% seen once. The V call is TRBV7-9, the J call TRBJ2-5, with 8 bases that match TRBD1. This TCR derives from a human donor with classical Hodgkin lymphoma. The specimen comprised peripheral blood mononuclear cells (PBMCs), sampled before the fourth cycle of nivolumab. The CDR3 is CASSVIIDRGETQYF. The CDR3 DNA sequence: TGTGCCAGCAGTGTTATCATTGACAGGGGCGAGACCCAGTACTTC. Full variable domain (outside the CDR3, taken from reference TRBV7-9 and TRBJ2-5): DTGVSQNPRHKITKRGQNVTFRCDPISEHNRLYWYRQTLGQGPEFLTYFQNEAQLEKSRLLSDRFSAERPKGSFSTLEIQRTEQGDSAMYLCASSVIIDRGETQYFGPGTRLLVL.